One sample yielded the 4 T cell receptor beta chains listed below, sequenced in a study of neurological immune-mediated disorders (dated by TCRdb to 2018 to 2020). Libraries were prepared through 5' RACE. Sequencing used an Illumina HiSeq 2500. TCRdb cleaned the public reads at Q25 with fastp, built clones with MiXCR and kept in-frame beta chains. Identical CDR3 proteins give one entry, which carries the most common genes and DNA. The sample table holds about 49,000 distinct CDR3 sequences, of which 9% to 10% were seen once. 1.5% to 2% of the sample comes from the top ten. Sample time point, as interpreted from the label and publication: longitudinal time-point 1 (baseline). Material: PBMCs. The receptor source for this set is a woman between 40 and 50 years old in good health.

The table lists this clonotype with many counts. The chain employs TRBV7-2 and TRBJ1-2; maybe TRBD1 (6 bases). From germline, CDR1 is SGHTA and CDR2 FQGNSA. V lost 7 bases and J 7 bases, leaving 22 bases between the germline ends. This CDR3 is 15 amino acids long. CDR3: CASTEGGIGAVGYTF. The DNA of the CDR3 is TGTGCCAGCACCGAGGGGGGGATCGGGGCCGTTGGCTACACCTTC.

This clonotype was counted at least ten times. The chain recombines TRBV12-3 or TRBV12-4 with TRBJ1-2; unclear D gene. CDR3 length: 12 amino acids. The ends were cut back, 7 bases at V and 4 bases at J, with 10 bases in the middle. The CDR3 sequence: CASTLTSYGYTF. As DNA, the CDR3 is TGTGCCAGCACCCTAACGAGCTATGGCTACACCTTC.

Ten or more counts support this clonotype. The V gene is TRBV4-3, the J gene TRBJ2-7; TRBD1 matches 9 bases. CDR1 and CDR2 (germline): LGHNA, YSLEER. This CDR3 is built from 14 residues. Germline trimming cut 4 bases from V and 2 bases from J; bases unmatched to any gene: 3. CDR3 region: CASSLGQGTYEQYF. CDR3 bases: TGCGCCAGCAGCCTTGGACAGGGGACCTACGAGCAGTACTTC.

This clonotype occurred many times. The chain is built from TRBV5-1 and TRBJ2-6; D is unresolved. CDR1 is SGHRS, CDR2 YFSETQ, per germline. V was cut by 5 bases and J by 0 bases, with 6 bases left in between. The CDR3 consists of 14 residues. CDR3 loop: CASRFSSGANVLTF. The DNA of the CDR3 is TGCGCCAGCAGGTTTAGCTCTGGGGCCAACGTCCTGACTTTC.